This entry lists 30 T cell receptor beta chains sequenced from one sample in a study of OX40 agonist ivuxolimab in advanced cancers. The assay was immunoSEQ multiplex PCR, and TCRdb's table has in-frame clones only and misses some. The table has 30,000 to 40,000 clones, around 90% seen once. The sequences come from CD4+ or CD8+ T cells sorted from blood, collected in a trial of the OX40 agonist ivuxolimab. The source of these receptors is an adult with an advanced solid tumor such as melanoma, head and neck, liver or kidney cancer.

This clone was found once. The chain is built from TRBV5-4 and TRBJ2-7; 7 nucleotides align to TRBD2. This CDR3 spans 14 amino acids. Germline V gene lookup returns CDR1 SGHNT and CDR2 YYREEE (reference sequence). The J segment lost 5 bases and the V segment lost 4 bases, leaving 9 bases of the junction unmatched. CDR3 bases: TGTGCCAGCAGCGCCTCTTGGGGAGGGCACGAGCAGTACTTC. Encoded protein: CASSASWGGHEQYF.

The chain combines TRBV30 with TRBJ2-1; tentatively, D is TRBD1 (6 bases). The CDR3 length is 14 residues. Germline V gene sequence: CDR1 GTSNPN, CDR2 SVGIG (reference sequence). The ends were cut back, 6 bases at V and 10 bases at J, with 22 bases in the middle. CDR3 residues: CACSPGQGINEQFF. In DNA, the CDR3 is TGTGCCTGTTCGCCGGGACAAGGGATAAACGAGCAGTTCTTC.

The V call is TRBV1, the J call TRBJ2-3; TRBD2 is taken as the D call from the table, unchecked against the DNA. TRBV1 corresponds to a pseudogene. The CDR3 has 15 amino acids. CDR3 DNA: TGCACCAGCAGCGGAGAGCGGGGGGACACAGATACGCAGTATTTT. It codes for CTSSGERGDTDTQYF.

The CDR3 is CASSQVWFAGGEVDTQYF. CDR3 in DNA: TGTGCCAGCAGCCAGGTCTGGTTTGCGGGAGGTGAGGTGGATACGCAGTATTTT. The V gene is TRBV14, the J gene TRBJ2-3; TRBD2 aligns across 8 bases. Germline lookup yields CDR1 SGHDN and CDR2 FVKESK. This CDR3 is built from 18 residues. J gave up 6 bases and V 3 bases, and 17 bases lay outside the gene matches.

The CDR3: CASSLGSTLNEQYF. The CDR3 DNA reads TGTGCCAGCAGTTTAGGATCGACGCTCAACGAGCAGTACTTC. V gene TRBV27 combines with J gene TRBJ2-7; D call uncertain. CDR1 is MNHEY and CDR2 is SMNVEV in the germline V gene (reference sequence). This CDR3 is built from 14 residues. The V end lost 2 bases, the J end lost 5 bases, and 13 bases lay between the germline ends.

This chain joins TRBV5-1 and TRBJ2-7, with 7 bases matching TRBD2. This CDR3 has 15 amino acids. The ends lost 2 bases at V and 2 bases at J; junction bases unmatched: 7. Germline CDR1 SGHRS, CDR2 YFSETQ. CDR3 protein: CASSFRRELTYEQYF. The CDR3, as DNA: TGCGCCAGCAGCTTTAGGCGGGAGCTCACCTACGAGCAGTACTTC.

This sequence joins TRBV28 and TRBJ2-7, with D tentatively TRBD1 or TRBD2 (5 bases each). CDR3 length: 12 amino acids. Per the germline V gene, CDR1 is MDHEN and CDR2 is SYDVKM. Between the trimmed V and J ends, which lost 6 bases and 5 bases, there was a span of 11 bases. CDR3 DNA sequence: TGTGCCAGCAGCCCGGGGACCGACGAGCAGTACTTC. Translation: CASSPGTDEQYF.

The V gene is TRBV19, the J gene TRBJ2-3, with 11 bases identical to TRBD2. CDR3 length: 16 amino acids. The ends lost 5 bases at V and 1 base at J; junction bases unmatched: 5. Looked up from germline, CDR1 is LNHDA and CDR2 is SQIVND (reference sequence). The CDR3 DNA follows: TGTGCCAGTAGTTCCCCGACTAGCGGGGGCACAGATACGCAGTATTTT. Translated: CASSSPTSGGTDTQYF.

The chain combines TRBV19 with TRBJ2-3; no clear D. Trimming took off 3 bases at V and 1 base at J, with 11 bases between the two ends. Germline CDR1 and CDR2: LNHDA and SQIVND (reference sequence). This CDR3 spans 15 amino acids. In DNA, the CDR3 is TGTGCCAGTAGTATGGGCTTTATAGGCACAGATACGCAGTATTTT. It encodes CASSMGFIGTDTQYF.

The chain has TRBV28 and TRBJ2-5, with TRBD2 matching over 11 bases. V lost 6 bases and J lost 5; bases outside the gene matches: 20. The germline gives CDR1 MDHEN, CDR2 SYDVKM. This CDR3 is 19 amino acids long. CDR3 DNA: TGTGCCAGCAGACCTGCCGGGACTAGCGGAGAGACGTGGCAGGAGACCCAGTACTTC. This encodes CASRPAGTSGETWQETQYF.

In DNA, the CDR3 is TGTGCCAGCAGCTTCCAAGAGACCCAGTACTTC. Translated, it gives CASSFQETQYF. This rearrangement joins TRBV11-2 to TRBJ2-5; D unclear. V was trimmed by 3 bases and J by 1 base, leaving 0 bases between them. There are 11 residues in the CDR3. Germline assignment: CDR1 SGHAT and CDR2 FQNNGV. Looking up the rest from reference TRBV11-2 and TRBJ2-5 gives the full variable domain: EAGVAQSPRYKIIEKRQSVAFWCNPISGHATLYWYQQILGQGPKLLIQFQNNGVVDDSQLPKDRFSAERLKGVDSTLKIQPAKLEDSAVYLCASSFQETQYFGPGTRLLVL.

This rearrangement joins TRBV14 to TRBJ2-7; D possibly matches TRBD1 or TRBD2 (5 bases each). Germline values: CDR1 SGHDN, CDR2 FVKESK. The CDR3 covers 15 residues. Between the trimmed V and J ends, which lost 4 bases and 6 bases, there was a span of 19 bases. This chain's CDR3 is CASSPPIEGSREQYF. The DNA for the CDR3 is TGTGCCAGCAGCCCCCCCATAGAGGGGAGCCGCGAGCAGTACTTC.

For the CDR3, the DNA is TGCGCCAGCAGCGCAACAGGGATTGCTGGCTACACCTTC. This translates into CASSATGIAGYTF. The V gene is TRBV4-1, the J gene TRBJ1-2; a weak D match, TRBD1 (6 bases). Trimming cost V 5 bases and J 7 bases, with 14 bases left between them. Per germline, CDR1 MGHRA and CDR2 YSYEKL. The CDR3 is made up of 13 amino acids.

The rearrangement links TRBV5-8 to TRBJ2-1, with D tentatively TRBD2 (5 bases). Between the trimmed V and J ends, which lost 1 base and 4 bases, there was a span of 21 bases. The CDR3 has 18 amino acids. Germline lookup yields CDR1 SGHTS and CDR2 YDEGEE. CDR3 amino acids: CASSLLLSRTGGYNEQFF. CDR3 DNA: TGTGCCAGCAGCTTGCTTTTATCTAGGACGGGCGGGTACAATGAGCAGTTCTTC.

This rearrangement joins TRBV6-1 to TRBJ2-6; no clear D. The V end was cut by 2 bases, the J end by 1 base, with 6 bases between. Per the germline V gene, CDR1 is MNHNS and CDR2 is SASEGT. This CDR3 contains 15 residues. The CDR3 region is CASSEWASGANVLTF. CDR3 coding DNA: TGTGCCAGCAGTGAATGGGCGTCTGGGGCCAACGTCCTGACTTTC.

The rearrangement joins TRBV11-2 to TRBJ2-5, with no clear D. CDR1 is SGHAT and CDR2 is FQNNGV in the germline V gene. The CDR3 runs 13 residues. Deletions cut 1 base from V and 5 bases from J, with 8 bases between. The CDR3 is CASSLVSSETQYF. Here the CDR3 DNA reads TGTGCCAGCAGCTTAGTATCTTCGGAGACCCAGTACTTC.

Within the sample, this clone is medium-sized. The chain recombines TRBV2 with TRBJ2-7; D tentatively fits TRBD1 or TRBD2 (5 bases each). CDR3 length: 13 amino acids. Germline V gene lookup returns CDR1 SNHLY and CDR2 FYNNEI. The V gene lost 10 bases and the J gene lost 1 base, with 14 bases spanning the gap. The CDR3 region has the DNA TGTGCCACCACCGGGACCGATTCCTACGAGCAGTACTTC. It translates to CATTGTDSYEQYF.

In this sample, this clone turned up once. V and J are TRBV2 and TRBJ2-1; tentative D call: TRBD2 (5 bases). CDR1 SNHLY and CDR2 FYNNEI come from the germline V gene. The CDR3 runs to 13 residues. Trimming removed 6 bases at V and 0 bases at J, with 6 bases between. The CDR3 nucleotides are TGTGCCAGCAGGGACTCCTCCTACAATGAGCAGTTCTTC. It yields the protein CASRDSSYNEQFF.

V usage is TRBV27 and J usage is TRBJ2-7; D tentatively fits TRBD1 or TRBD2 (5 bases each). The CDR3 runs to 14 residues. CDR1 is MNHEY and CDR2 is SMNVEV in the germline V gene (reference sequence). Deletions cut 5 bases from V and 2 bases from J, with 13 bases between. The CDR3 protein is CASSHGTATYEQYF. The CDR3 DNA follows: TGTGCCAGCAGTCACGGGACGGCAACCTACGAGCAGTACTTC.

The rearrangement joins TRBV6-6 to TRBJ2-1, with D uncertain. Germline V lookup: CDR1 MNHNY, CDR2 SVGAGI (reference sequence). Trimming removed 6 bases at V and 6 bases at J, with 15 bases between. This CDR3 has 14 amino acids. The CDR3 loop is CASRTDHDINEQFF. Here the CDR3 DNA reads TGTGCCAGCAGAACGGACCACGACATCAATGAGCAGTTCTTC.

The chain couples TRBV9 to TRBJ1-5; no reliable D call. Trimming removed 4 bases at V and 7 bases at J, with 12 bases between. In germline, CDR1 is SGDLS, CDR2 YYNGEE. The CDR3 is made up of 13 amino acids. Written as DNA, the CDR3 is TGTGCCAGCAGCCCCAACGACGGACAGCCCCAGCATTTT. Translating it yields CASSPNDGQPQHF. The complete variable domain, with remaining parts taken from reference TRBV9 and TRBJ1-5, reads DSGVTQTPKHLITATGQRVTLRCSPRSGDLSVYWYQQSLDQGLQFLIQYYNGEERAKGNILERFSAQQFPDLHSELNLSSLELGDSALYFCASSPNDGQPQHFGDGTRLSIL.

The chain uses TRBV7-8 and TRBJ2-7; TRBD2 is a possible D gene (7 bases). Germline loops: CDR1 SGHVS, CDR2 FQNEAQ. The CDR3 contains 14 residues. The V and J ends lost 1 base and 7 bases respectively, with 14 bases between them. Written as DNA, the CDR3 is TGTGCCAGCAGCTTAGTGGGAGGGGGAACGGAGCAGTACTTC. Amino acids: CASSLVGGGTEQYF.

The chain is built from TRBV27 and TRBJ2-7, with D tentatively TRBD2 (5 bases). The CDR3 covers 15 residues. The germline V and J ends were trimmed by 6 bases and 5 bases, with 20 bases remaining between them. Per germline, CDR1 MNHEY and CDR2 SMNVEV (reference sequence). The CDR3 nucleotides read TGTGCCAGCAGGTCTGGGTGGACTGGGTTCAACGAGCAGTACTTC. This gives the protein CASRSGWTGFNEQYF.

The rearrangement uses TRBV13 and TRBJ1-1; D not resolved. Trimming took off 1 base at V and 0 bases at J, with 6 bases between the two ends. The germline V gene has CDR1 PRHDT and CDR2 FYEKMQ (reference sequence). CDR3 length: 14 amino acids. The chain's CDR3 is CASSLDRLNTEAFF. CDR3 coding DNA: TGTGCCAGCAGCTTAGACAGATTGAACACTGAAGCTTTCTTT.

V gene TRBV9 combines with J gene TRBJ2-5; maybe TRBD1 (5 bases). The germline V gene encodes CDR1 SGDLS and CDR2 YYNGEE. V was shortened by 4 bases and J by 2 bases, with 9 bases between the two germline ends. This CDR3 has 13 residues. CDR3 sequence: CASSSRGQETQYF. DNA of the CDR3: TGTGCCAGCAGCAGTAGGGGTCAAGAGACCCAGTACTTC.

The chain carries TRBV5-8 and TRBJ1-4, with no clear D. CDR1 and CDR2 (germline): SGHTS, YDEGEE. The CDR3 covers 17 residues. V lost 2 bases and J lost 3, with 17 bases in between. The CDR3 DNA follows: TGTGCCAGCAGCTTATCAGTAATATTGGGCGCTAATGAAAAACTGTTTTTT. Translated, it gives CASSLSVILGANEKLFF. Full variable domain (outside the CDR3, taken from reference TRBV5-8 and TRBJ1-4): EAGVTQSPTHLIKTRGQQATLRCSPISGHTSVYWYQQALGLGLQFLLWYDEGEERNRGNFPPRFSGRQFPNYSSELNVNALELEDSALYLCASSLSVILGANEKLFFGSGTQLSVL.

The chain has TRBV29-1 and TRBJ2-5; D uncertain. V was clipped by 1 base and J by 2 bases, with 11 bases between them. This CDR3 has 14 residues. The germline V gene encodes CDR1 SQVTM and CDR2 ANQGSEA. The CDR3 reads CSVEATVNQETQYF. DNA for the CDR3: TGCAGCGTTGAAGCTACAGTGAATCAAGAGACCCAGTACTTC.

This clone was counted a single time. This sequence joins TRBV10-3 and TRBJ2-1; TRBD1 matches at 10 bases. CDR3 length equals 16 residues. After removal of 5 bases from V and 1 base from J, the junction contained 5 bases not matched to a gene. Germline V gives CDR1 ENHRY, CDR2 SYGVKD. The CDR3: CAISTGTGDSYNEQFF. The DNA of the CDR3 is TGTGCCATCAGTACTGGGACAGGGGATTCCTACAATGAGCAGTTCTTC.

Comments on this clone: A read error may account for a junction end that differs from germline. V gene TRBV4-1 combines with J gene TRBJ1-4, with D unresolved. From germline, CDR1 is MGHRA and CDR2 YSYEKL. The CDR3 length is 11 residues. CDR3 region: CASSQSERLFF. CDR3 sequence (DNA): TGCGCCAGCAGCCAGTCAGAAAGACTGTTTTTT.

V usage is TRBV27 and J usage is TRBJ2-7, with TRBD2 matching over 8 bases. This CDR3 region has 14 residues. Germline V lookup: CDR1 MNHEY, CDR2 SMNVEV (reference sequence). Unmatched junction bases numbered 4, after V lost 3 bases and J lost 3 bases. The CDR3, as DNA: TGTGCCAGCAGTTTTGGGGCGGGGGGCTACGAGCAGTACTTC. This translates into CASSFGAGGYEQYF.